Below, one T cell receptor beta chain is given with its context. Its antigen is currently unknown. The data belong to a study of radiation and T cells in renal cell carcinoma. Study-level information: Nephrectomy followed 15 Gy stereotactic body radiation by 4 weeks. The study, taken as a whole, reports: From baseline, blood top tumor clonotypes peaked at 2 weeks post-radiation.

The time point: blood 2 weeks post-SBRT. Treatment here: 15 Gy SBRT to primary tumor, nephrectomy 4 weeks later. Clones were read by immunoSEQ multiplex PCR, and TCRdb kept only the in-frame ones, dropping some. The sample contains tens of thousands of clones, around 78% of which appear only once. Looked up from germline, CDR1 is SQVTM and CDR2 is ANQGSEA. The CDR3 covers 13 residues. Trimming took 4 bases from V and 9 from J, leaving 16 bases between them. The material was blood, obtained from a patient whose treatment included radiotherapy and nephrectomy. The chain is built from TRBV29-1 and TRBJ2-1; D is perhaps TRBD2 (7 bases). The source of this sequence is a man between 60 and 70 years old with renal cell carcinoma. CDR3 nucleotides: TGCAGCGTTGTAACAGGGAGGGGCGGTGAGCAGTTCTTC. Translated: CSVVTGRGGEQFF.